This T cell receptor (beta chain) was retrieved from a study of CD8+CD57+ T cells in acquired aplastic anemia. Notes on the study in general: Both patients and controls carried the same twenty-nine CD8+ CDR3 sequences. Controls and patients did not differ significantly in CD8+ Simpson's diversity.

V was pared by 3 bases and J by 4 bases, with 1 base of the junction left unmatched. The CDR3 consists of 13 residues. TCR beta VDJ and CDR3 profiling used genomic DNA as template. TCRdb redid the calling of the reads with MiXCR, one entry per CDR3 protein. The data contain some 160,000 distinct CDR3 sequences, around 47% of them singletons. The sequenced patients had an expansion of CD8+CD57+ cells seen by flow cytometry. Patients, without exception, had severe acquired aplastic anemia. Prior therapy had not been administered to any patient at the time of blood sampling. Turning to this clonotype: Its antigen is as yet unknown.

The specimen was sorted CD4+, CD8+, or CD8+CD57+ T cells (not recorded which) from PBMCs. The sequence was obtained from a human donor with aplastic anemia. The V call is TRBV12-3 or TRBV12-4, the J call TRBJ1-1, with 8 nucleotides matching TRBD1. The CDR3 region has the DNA TGTGCCAGCAGTTTCGACAGGGGCACTGAAGCTTTCTTT. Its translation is CASSFDRGTEAFF.